The TCR beta chain described here comes from a study of cytomegalovirus exposure and HLA in healthy donors. Study conclusions and caveats: The study carried out a later analysis of TCR beta sequences. It associated 15,000 to 20,000 of them with specific HLA alleles at a false discovery rate of 0.05. About 87% or about 30% of the time was how often most TCR beta V segments were productive, according to an earlier analysis.

V was shortened by 5 bases and J by 11 bases, with 16 bases between the two germline ends. This CDR3 has 13 amino acids. Germline V gene data show CDR1 as LNHDA and CDR2 as SQIVND (reference sequence). For this clone: Its antigen remains unidentified.

The PCR employed 60 Vbeta primers together with 13 Jbeta primers. The assay was immunoSEQ multiplex PCR, and TCRdb's table has in-frame clones only and misses some. The table shows 200,000 or so clones, with around 86% occurring only once. V gene TRBV19 combines with J gene TRBJ1-3, with D unclear. This receptor was taken from a woman in her fifties or sixties in good health and CMV-seropositive. The sample comprised PBMCs. The CDR3 DNA reads TGTGCCAGTAGTCCGGTCCCCGCCGTCTCCATATATTTT. This gives the protein CASSPVPAVSIYF.